This TCR beta chain is drawn from a study of PD-1 blockade in classical Hodgkin lymphoma (dated by TCRdb to about 2020). Some background on the complete study: The study used TCR beta sequencing and CyTOF to define a peripheral blood immune signature of response to PD-1 blockade in classical Hodgkin lymphoma.

Turning to this clone: This clone's antigen is unknown. No base-level quality is on record; no much larger clone is a single base apart.

What the research found in general, with its limitations: The study was limited to a single clinical trial cohort, and causes of repertoire differences, possibly disease activity or prior therapy, remained undefined. Newly diagnosed patients were reported to have lower baseline TCR diversity than healthy donors, and relapsed/refractory patients were reported to have lower baseline TCR diversity still.

V trim: 4 bases; J trim: 5 bases; unmatched bases: 10. From a lookup of the germline V gene, CDR1 and CDR2 are SGHAT and FQNNGV. The CDR3 spans 15 residues, from the cysteine through the phenylalanine. Only CDR3 DNA remains: 45 bases, in frame from the first base. The Qiagen DNeasy kit was used to extract genomic DNA from unsorted PBMCs and from the negatively selected CD4+ and CD8+ fractions. TCR beta CDR3 regions were amplified by immunoSEQ multiplex PCR using primers annealing to V and J segments. Amplification bias was minimized using a synthetic immune receptor repertoire, and residual bias was removed computationally after sequencing. Concerning the study's data processing: Custom Python scripts were used to quantify repertoire diversity as the Shannon entropy index. Unsorted, CD4+ and CD8+ repertoires were analyzed separately, except for combined analyses in which CD4+ and CD8+ sequences were merged in silico. TCRdb holds this immuneACCESS table with in-frame rearrangements only. Some clones are missing; in checked studies, unresolved V genes explain under half, and the rest has no known cause. D and trimming were read from the DNA, whereas the V and J calls and clone size are those reported in that table. This sample has 14,000 to 15,000 clones in its table, and about 90% of those were observed once. The ten top clones hold around 6.2% of the sample.

The time point label for this specimen denotes: newly diagnosed, previously untreated cHL patient sample. CD8+ T cells were purified from thawed PBMCs by magnetic negative selection with a Miltenyi CD8+ T cell isolation kit. To serve as a comparison group for the relapsed/refractory trial patients, PBMCs were sequenced from patients with newly diagnosed, previously untreated classical Hodgkin lymphoma. After peripheral blood was drawn into 8 mL Vacutainer Cell Preparation Tubes, PBMCs were isolated by centrifugation and then cryopreserved. Purified CD4+ and CD8+ fractions were prepared only for cases with an additional available PBMC sample. Magnetically labelled cells were removed on LS columns in a quadroMACS separator, and the flow-through was collected as the purified fraction.

Here the chain combines TRBV11-2 and TRBJ2-5, with 7 bases in between that match TRBD1. The sample was CD8+ T cells from blood. The source of this sequence is a human donor with classical Hodgkin lymphoma. The nucleotides are TGTGCCAGCAGCTCGGCAGACAGGGTTCGGGAGACCCAGTACTTC. The encoded protein is CASSSADRVRETQYF.